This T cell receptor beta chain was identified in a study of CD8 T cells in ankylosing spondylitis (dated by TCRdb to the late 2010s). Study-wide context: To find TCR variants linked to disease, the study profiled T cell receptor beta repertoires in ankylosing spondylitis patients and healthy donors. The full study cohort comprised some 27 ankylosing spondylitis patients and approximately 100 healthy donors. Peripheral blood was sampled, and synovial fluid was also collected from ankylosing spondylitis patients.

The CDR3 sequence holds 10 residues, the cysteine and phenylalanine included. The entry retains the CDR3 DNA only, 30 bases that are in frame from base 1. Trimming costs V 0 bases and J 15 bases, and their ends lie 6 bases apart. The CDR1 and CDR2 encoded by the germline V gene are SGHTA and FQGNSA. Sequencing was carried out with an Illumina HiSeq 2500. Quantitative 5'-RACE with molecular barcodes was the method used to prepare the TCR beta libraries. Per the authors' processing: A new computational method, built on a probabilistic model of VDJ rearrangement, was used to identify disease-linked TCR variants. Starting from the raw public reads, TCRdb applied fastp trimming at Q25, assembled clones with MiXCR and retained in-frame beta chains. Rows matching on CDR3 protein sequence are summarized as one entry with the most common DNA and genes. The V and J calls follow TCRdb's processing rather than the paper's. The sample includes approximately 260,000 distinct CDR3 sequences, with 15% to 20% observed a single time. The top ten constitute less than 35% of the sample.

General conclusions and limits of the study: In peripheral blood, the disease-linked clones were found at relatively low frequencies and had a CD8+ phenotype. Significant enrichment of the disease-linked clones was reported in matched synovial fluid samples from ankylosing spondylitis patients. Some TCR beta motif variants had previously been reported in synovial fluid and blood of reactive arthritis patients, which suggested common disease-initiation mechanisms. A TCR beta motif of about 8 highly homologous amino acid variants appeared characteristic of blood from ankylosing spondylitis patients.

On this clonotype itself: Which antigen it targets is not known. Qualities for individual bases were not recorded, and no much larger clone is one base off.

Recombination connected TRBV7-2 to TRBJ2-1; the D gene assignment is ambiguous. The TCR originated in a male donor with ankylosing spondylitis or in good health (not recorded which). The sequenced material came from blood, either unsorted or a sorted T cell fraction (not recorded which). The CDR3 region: CASSLAALFF. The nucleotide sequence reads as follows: TGTGCCAGCAGCTTAGCGGCGTTGTTCTTC.